This TCR beta chain was captured in a study of CD8 T cells in ankylosing spondylitis. Study-wide results and caveats: Seven to nine highly homologous variants formed a TCR beta motif that appeared characteristic of ankylosing spondylitis blood. Reported data indicate significant enrichment of disease-linked clones within matched ankylosing spondylitis synovial fluid. Some motif variants had been reported before (in reactive arthritis synovial fluid and blood).

The V end was cut by 5 bases, the J end by 2 bases, with 16 bases between. Looked up from germline, CDR1 is SEHNR and CDR2 is FQNEAQ (reference sequence). The CDR3 spans 17 residues. Concerning this clonotype itself: No antigen is known for it.

Using quantitative 5'-RACE with molecular barcodes, the authors made TCR beta libraries. TCRdb re-derived calls from the 5' RACE reads in MiXCR, one entry per CDR3 protein. The repertoire holds approximately 220,000 distinct CDR3 sequences, with around 17% as singletons. The sample was blood, either unsorted or a sorted T cell fraction (not recorded which). This TCR was recovered from a male donor with ankylosing spondylitis. The chain employs TRBV7-9 and TRBJ1-6, with D uncertain. CDR3 sequence reads: CASSDDPPSAYNSPLHF. In DNA, the CDR3 is TGTGCCAGCAGCGACGACCCTCCCAGCGCCTATAATTCACCCCTCCACTTT.